This passage covers 8 T cell receptor beta chains from one sample sequenced in a study of T cell responses to AZD1222 COVID-19 vaccine. Here immunoSEQ multiplex PCR was the method, and the copy in TCRdb shows in-frame clones only, minus some. The table has about 70,000 clones, 88% seen once; the top ten hold 4% to 5.5%. This sample comprised peripheral blood, obtained 28 days after the second dose of the MenACWY control vaccine. The source of these receptors is an adult who received the MenACWY meningococcal vaccine as a control.

The chain joins TRBV5-5 to TRBJ1-1, with D unclear. Germline V CDR1 and CDR2: SGHKS, YYEKEE (reference sequence). V was clipped by 2 bases and J by 0 bases, with 8 bases between them. The CDR3 is 14 amino acids. CDR3 sequence reads: CASSLGQVNTEAFF. CDR3 coding DNA: TGTGCCAGCAGCTTAGGTCAGGTGAACACTGAAGCTTTCTTT.

The chain links TRBV10-3 to TRBJ2-7, with 8 nucleotides matching TRBD1. Germline V CDR1 and CDR2: ENHRY, SYGVKD. This CDR3 spans 17 amino acids. The ends lost 4 bases at V and 1 base at J; junction bases unmatched: 12. CDR3: CAISGTSNRGESYEQYF. CDR3 sequence (DNA): TGTGCCATCAGTGGCACAAGCAACAGGGGGGAGTCCTACGAGCAGTACTTC.

This chain uses TRBV30 with TRBJ2-7; possibly TRBD1 for D (5 bases). The CDR3 has 15 residues. The germline V gene has CDR1 GTSNPN and CDR2 SVGIG (reference sequence). Trimming shortened V by 1 base and J by 0 bases, and 13 bases separated the two germline ends. CDR3 protein: CAWSADMLSSYEQYF. CDR3 coding DNA: TGTGCCTGGAGTGCGGACATGCTAAGCTCCTACGAGCAGTACTTC.

This chain links TRBV7-2 with TRBJ2-6; no clear D. CDR3 length: 16 residues. Per the germline V gene, CDR1 is SGHTA and CDR2 is FQGNSA. The V end lost 2 bases, the J end lost 4 bases, and 12 bases lay between the germline ends. CDR3 in DNA: TGTGCCAGCAGCTTAAGTGGTGGAACAGGGGCCAACGTCCTGACTTTC. Amino acid sequence: CASSLSGGTGANVLTF. The full variable domain, completed using reference TRBV7-2 and TRBJ2-6, is GAGVSQSPSNKVTEKGKDVELRCDPISGHTALYWYRQSLGQGLEFLIYFQGNSAPDKSGLPSDRFSAERTGGSVSTLTIQRTQQEDSAVYLCASSLSGGTGANVLTFGAGSRLTVL.

CDR3 nucleotides: TGTGCCAGCTCACCAAACCCGGGACAGGGAGCTGAAAAACTGTTTTTT. This translates into CASSPNPGQGAEKLFF. This chain uses TRBV18 with TRBJ1-4, with TRBD1 identical over 9 bases. The CDR3 is 16 residues long. Germline CDR1 and CDR2: KGHSH and LQKENI. The junction had 8 bases not matched to a gene; V was cut back by 2 bases and J by 7 bases.

The chain uses TRBV7-9 and TRBJ1-1; no reliable D call. CDR1 and CDR2 from the germline V gene are SEHNR and FQNEAQ (reference sequence). V lost 5 bases and J 1 base, leaving 11 bases between the germline ends. The CDR3 contains 14 residues. DNA for the CDR3: TGTGCCAGCAGCCATAGCCGGGAGAACACTGAAGCTTTCTTT. Translation gives CASSHSRENTEAFF.

The chain couples TRBV2 to TRBJ2-2; no reliable D call. Germline V gene data show CDR1 as SNHLY and CDR2 as FYNNEI. The CDR3 consists of 14 residues. V lost 4 bases, J lost 1 base, and 7 bases lay in between. The CDR3 DNA reads as TGTGCCAGCAGTGCGACGGGGAACACCGGGGAGCTGTTTTTT. As protein: CASSATGNTGELFF. The whole variable domain, remainder taken from reference TRBV2 and TRBJ2-2, is EPEVTQTPSHQVTQMGQEVILRCVPISNHLYFYWYRQILGQKVEFLVSFYNNEISEKSEIFDDQFSVERPDGSNFTLKIRSTKLEDSAMYFCASSATGNTGELFFGEGSRLTVL.

The chain recombines TRBV28 with TRBJ2-2; 11 nucleotides match TRBD1. The CDR3 consists of 16 residues. J was trimmed by 3 bases and V by 3 bases; bases with no gene match: 3. Germline values: CDR1 MDHEN, CDR2 SYDVKM. The CDR3 region is CASSLRGQGDTGELFF. The CDR3 nucleotides read TGTGCCAGCAGTTTGAGGGGACAGGGGGACACCGGGGAGCTGTTTTTT.